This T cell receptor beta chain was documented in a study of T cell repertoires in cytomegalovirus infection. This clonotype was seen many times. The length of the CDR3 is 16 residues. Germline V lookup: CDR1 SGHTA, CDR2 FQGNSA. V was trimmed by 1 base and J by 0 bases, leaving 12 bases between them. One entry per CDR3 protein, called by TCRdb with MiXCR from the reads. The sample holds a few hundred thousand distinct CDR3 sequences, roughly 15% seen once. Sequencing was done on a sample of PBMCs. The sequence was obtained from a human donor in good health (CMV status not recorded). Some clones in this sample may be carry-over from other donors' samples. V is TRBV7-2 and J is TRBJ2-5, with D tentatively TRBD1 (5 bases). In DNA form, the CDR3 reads TGTGCCAGCAGCTTAGTCGCCAGGGTAGACCAAGAGACCCAGTACTTC. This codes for CASSLVARVDQETQYF.